The entry that follows covers one T cell receptor (beta chain) sequence. No cognate antigen has been identified for it. The record has no base qualities; no much larger clone is one base away. The entry originates in a study of cytomegalovirus exposure and HLA in healthy donors (dated by TCRdb to 2016 to 2017). About the investigation overall: An earlier analysis of about 560 of the donors reported approximately 300 Gb of sequence data and 95 million to 130 million unique TCR beta sequences obtained from roughly 170 million T cells. An early release covering 550 to 650 HLA-typed donors comprised approximately 300 gigabases of sequencing data and about 90 million unique TCR sequences. Among the roughly 390 genotyped donors, approximately 82% belonged to the genetic ancestry cluster associated with self-reported Caucasian donors. The study was designed to test whether signatures of past pathogen exposure could be identified by cataloging public T cell receptors. The study profiled the T cell repertoires of under 700 subjects by immunosequencing and related them to cytomegalovirus serostatus. A separate validation cohort of roughly 130 different subjects was used in addition to the approximately 700-subject first cohort. To predict cytomegalovirus infection status, the study brought together high-throughput TCR immunosequencing, statistical association of individual TCRs with disease status, and machine learning. To study patterns of TCR occurrence, a later analysis re-analyzed previously published TCR beta repertoires from several hundred donors and added high-resolution HLA genotyping. Rather than drawing on any new phenotypic data, the later analysis identified candidate immune exposures from TCR beta sequences and the way those sequences occurred across donors. To decide whether each TCR beta V gene segment behaved as functional or pseudogenic, an earlier analysis of over 500 of the donors relied on high-throughput TCR beta sequencing. Donor age, sex, ethnicity and CMV serostatus were compiled together with the repertoire data. A later genetic analysis took genome-wide SNP genotypes for about 65% of the 666 donors and used that subset as a discovery cohort. All discovery cohort repertoires had been generated on a single sequencing platform. Class I and class II HLA loci were covered by the typing at four-digit resolution. Typing coverage varied by locus: roughly 629-630 donors for A, B, C, DRB1 and DQB1; roughly 520 for DQA1; over 600 for DPA1; around 450 for DPB1. Five DR-DQ haplotypes were handled as single units for association and clustering because linkage in the cohort was strong. On average, roughly 240,000 unique TCR beta nucleotide sequences were sequenced per donor among 398 genotyped donors of the cohort, with roughly 18% of those sequences being non-productive.

General conclusions and limits of the study: When HLA alleles, especially DR and DQ, strongly co-occurred, TCR associations were difficult to assign to individual alleles. A later analysis found that HLA-associated TCR beta chains were more clonally expanded and had lower generation probabilities than equally common non-associated chains. Because the 87-base-pair reads could not distinguish some IMGT-functional V segments, including TRBV6-2 and TRBV6-3, those segments were excluded. Most TCR sequences were observed very rarely across donors, whereas some public TCRs were present in many individuals. The only immune exposure information available for the cohort was CMV serostatus. A further reported finding was that TCR beta sequences accurately predicted the HLA-A and HLA-B alleles for most subjects in the first cohort. Only TCR beta chains were sequenced in this cohort, and the absence of alpha or paired-chain data limited detectable features. A later analysis found that TCR association rates varied across HLA loci, with DRB1 alleles showing the most associated TCRs and HLA-C alleles the fewest. Several of the top co-occurrence clusters appeared to be linked to parvovirus B19, influenza, CMV and Epstein-Barr virus, according to a later analysis. Because counts were too low, about 15 rarely observed V segments, including chromosome 9 orphons, were left out of the earlier analysis of approximately 500 of the donors. An earlier analysis of 450 to 750 of the donors showed that most TCR beta V segments appeared in productive rearrangements either about 87% or about 30% of the time, which broadly matched IMGT annotations. Three of the identified cytomegalovirus-associated TCR beta chains were confirmed in vitro to be specific for cytomegalovirus antigens. The authors suggested that the approach could potentially be extended to other disease states and immunological phenotypes. A group of highly shared sequence variants was considered likely to be a technical artifact of the sequencing pipeline. V-gene and J-gene trimming of TCR beta chains was associated with a missense DCLRE1C variant in a later genetic analysis, and the association was replicated in an independent cohort. Presence/absence analyses assumed roughly uniform sequencing depth across donors, an assumption that may not hold. A later analysis found that most CMV-associated TCR beta chains appeared HLA-restricted, with HLA associations seemingly driven largely by CMV exposure. In both the original and validation cohorts, the classifier was reported to diagnose cytomegalovirus status with high specificity and sensitivity. In the study, 150 to 200 TCR beta chains were listed as associated with cytomegalovirus. Compared with the 666-donor mean, donors in an Asian-associated ancestry cluster had fewer N-insertions in productive TCRs, according to a later genetic analysis. At a false discovery rate of 0.05, a later analysis linked fewer than 20,000 TCR beta sequences to specific HLA alleles. Correlated functional status among segregating V segments might be attributable to linkage disequilibrium, but an unknown experimental factor could not be ruled out. Because HLA typing was missing for some donors at each locus, association tests included only the typed subset.

Library construction relied on the immunoSEQ multiplex PCR assay. A mixture of 60 forward primers for TCR Vbeta segments and 13 reverse primers for TCR Jbeta segments was used in the multiplex PCR. A multiplex PCR assay on genomic DNA amplified the CDR3 region of rearranged TCR beta genes. On the Illumina HiSeq System, the amplified TCR beta libraries were sequenced as 87-base-pair reads. The authors' analysis ran thus. A later analysis tallied some 79 million unique TCR beta chains across the 666 repertoires, and 10 million to 11 million of those chains were shared by two or more donors. A nearest-neighbor algorithm error-corrected the raw reads and collapsed the reads into unique sequences, merging closely related sequences to remove PCR and sequencing errors. V, D and J gene segments were assigned by aligning CDR3 sequences to IMGT reference sequences. For a sequence to be retained, a match of at least six nucleotides to both a V gene segment and a J gene segment was required. A rearrangement was called productive if the CDR3 had no stop codons and remained in frame with V and J, and every other rearrangement was called non-productive. CDR3 was defined by IMGT convention, running from the second conserved V-encoded cysteine to the conserved J-encoded phenylalanine. The earlier analysis of about 610 of the donors excluded any sequence lacking an unambiguous match to a single V gene segment. An earlier analysis of fewer than 750 of the donors called V segments functional above 56.7% productive rearrangements and segregating when the between-donor standard deviation exceeded 5%. To diagnose cytomegalovirus status from the catalog of TCR beta chain sequences, a statistical classification framework was built. In a later analysis, TCR nucleotide sequences were compared against IMGT/GENE-DB human TR gene sequences so that V and J genes could be assigned. A later analysis assigned CDR3 sequences and most-parsimonious VDJ recombination scenarios with the TCRdist pipeline. A later analysis defined each TCR beta chain by its CDR3 amino acid sequence plus V-gene family, and excluded reads lacking a unique V-gene family. In a later analysis, 450 to 600 highly shared, low-generation-probability nucleotide sequences were removed to address suspected cross-contamination and a sequencing artifact. In a later analysis, a clonal expansion index was calculated for each public chain from normalized within-repertoire ranks of inferred template counts. In a later analysis, generation probabilities were computed using a VDJ recombination model fitted to out-of-frame rearrangements, and the results were checked against IGoR. A later analysis scored TCR-TCR, TCR-HLA and TCR-CMV co-occurrence with hypergeometric tests, applying a repertoire-size bias correction to TCR pairs. To estimate false discovery rates, a later analysis permuted the HLA or CMV assignments 20 times. In a later analysis, co-occurring TCRs were grouped with DBSCAN, and TCRdist sequence similarity was added when clustering was performed within HLA-allele-positive subsets. For co-occurrence clustering, repertoires with fewer than 30,000 or more than 120,000 public chains were excluded, along with about five repertoires with anomalous nucleotide sharing. This immuneACCESS table, as held by TCRdb, lists in-frame sequences with V and J called but not all clones. Of the missing ones, under half trace to an unresolved V gene in checked studies; the others have no known cause. V, J and clone size were drawn from that table, and D and trimming were deduced from the DNA. For this sample there are 150,000 to 200,000 clones; roughly 77% appear just once. The ten largest clones represent more than 1.5% of the sample.

The germline V gene encodes CDR1 MDHEN and CDR2 SYDVKM. Trimming at the junction amounts to 4 bases on V and 6 bases on J, and the germline ends lie 10 bases apart. Reading from cysteine to phenylalanine, the CDR3 counts 13 amino acids. Only the CDR3 DNA stays, 39 bases, in frame from base 1. The cohort comprised around 690 healthy bone marrow donors. At the time of sampling, every cohort member was nominally healthy, though immune exposures that went unrecorded were likely present. The donor tested CMV seronegative, placing the donor among the 350 or so seronegative members of the cohort. Every donor gave a peripheral blood sample, and the peripheral blood mononuclear cells from that sample were used for TCR beta sequencing. The Qiagen DNeasy Blood Extraction Kit was used to extract genomic DNA from the blood cell samples.

Sequenced material: PBMCs. The TCR comes from a woman in her forties or fifties in good health and CMV-seronegative. The V and J genes are TRBV28 and TRBJ2-1, with no confidently assigned D gene. The CDR3 protein sequence reads: CASSSWRPNEQFF. Read as DNA, the sequence is TGTGCCAGCAGTTCCTGGCGGCCCAATGAGCAGTTCTTC.